The 21 T cell receptor beta chains listed next were all sequenced from one sample in a study of blood T cell repertoires in COVID-19. Using immunoSEQ multiplex PCR, the repertoire was profiled, and TCRdb retains in-frame clones only, with some absent. The sample lists about 100,000 clones, about 75% occurring once. The material sequenced was peripheral blood. The receptors derive from an older man with acute or convalescent COVID-19.

CDR3 sequence reads: CASSPTGGTGELFF. CDR3 bases: TGCGCCAGCAGCCCGACGGGGGGGACCGGGGAGCTGTTTTTT. The genes are TRBV4-3 and TRBJ2-2, with 8 bases aligning to TRBD2. J gave up 5 bases and V 4 bases, and 3 bases lay outside the gene matches. Germline CDR1 LGHNA, CDR2 YSLEER. The CDR3 runs to 14 residues.

This clone has only one observation. J is TRBJ2-1 and V is TRBV10-3, with 11 bases lining up with TRBD2. The germline gives CDR1 ENHRY, CDR2 SYGVKD. Germline trimming cut 4 bases from V and 3 bases from J; bases unmatched to any gene: 5. The CDR3 totals 16 residues. CDR3 bases: TGTGCCATCAGTGCCCCCGGGACTAGCGGCTACAATGAGCAGTTCTTC. Amino acids: CAISAPGTSGYNEQFF.

The DNA for the CDR3 is TGCAGTGCTAGTGCCGGGAAGAACGAGCAGTACTTC. Its translation is CSASAGKNEQYF. The V and J genes are TRBV20-1 and TRBJ2-7, with D possibly matching TRBD2 (5 bases). The CDR3 loop spans 12 amino acids. The germline gives CDR1 DFQATT, CDR2 SNEGSKA (reference sequence). Between the trimmed V and J ends, which lost 3 bases and 5 bases, there was a span of 11 bases.

The chain combines TRBV4-3 with TRBJ2-3; TRBD1 matches 9 bases. This CDR3 contains 17 residues. Germline values: CDR1 LGHNA, CDR2 YSLEER. Losses at the gene ends were 0 bases for V and 1 base for J; bases not matched to a gene: 5. The chain's CDR3 is CASSQEQGARGTDTQYF. CDR3 DNA: TGCGCCAGCAGCCAAGAACAGGGGGCGCGTGGCACAGATACGCAGTATTTT.

CDR3 DNA: TGTGCCAGCTCAGCTGTCCCACAGCTAAATTCACCCCTCCACTTT. Translating gives CASSAVPQLNSPLHF. The V gene is TRBV18, the J gene TRBJ1-6; D gene unclear. Germline CDR1 and CDR2: KGHSH and LQKENI. V was pared by 5 bases and J by 7 bases, with 15 bases between. The CDR3 runs to 15 residues.

The rearrangement links TRBV9 to TRBJ2-1; 7 bases are a match to TRBD1. The CDR3 has 16 residues. Trimming removed 4 bases from V and 2 bases from J; junction bases left unmatched: 9. Looked up from germline, CDR1 is SGDLS and CDR2 is YYNGEE. Here the CDR3 DNA reads TGTGCCAGCAGCCCTGCTGCCGGGACAGCCTACAATGAGCAGTTCTTC. The encoded protein is CASSPAAGTAYNEQFF.

The chain has TRBV30 and TRBJ2-3; the D gene is possibly TRBD1 (6 bases). Germline V gene lookup returns CDR1 GTSNPN and CDR2 SVGIG (reference sequence). Between the trimmed V and J ends, which lost 4 bases and 4 bases, there was a span of 12 bases. The CDR3 consists of 13 residues. For the CDR3, the DNA is TGTGCCTGGAAACGTCAGGGGTCAGATACGCAGTATTTT. It encodes CAWKRQGSDTQYF.

The count of this clone is one. The chain couples TRBV27 to TRBJ2-1, with TRBD2 identical over 13 bases. Trimming cost V 11 bases and J 10 bases; bases outside gene matches: 14. Germline CDR1 is MNHEY and CDR2 is SMNVEV (reference sequence). The length of the CDR3 is 15 residues. CDR3 in amino acids: CAVRGRTSGRREQFF. In DNA form, the CDR3 reads TGTGCCGTCCGGGGGAGGACTAGCGGGAGAAGGGAGCAGTTCTTC.

This chain links TRBV18 with TRBJ2-5; 7 nucleotides match TRBD1. CDR1 is KGHSH and CDR2 is LQKENI in the germline V gene. This CDR3 comprises 14 residues. Losses at the gene ends were 5 bases for V and 3 bases for J; bases not matched to a gene: 6. CDR3: CASSGRDREETQYF. The CDR3 coding sequence is TGTGCCAGCTCAGGCCGGGACAGAGAAGAGACCCAGTACTTC.

This chain links TRBV11-2 with TRBJ2-1; unclear D gene. CDR3 size: 15 residues. Trimming stripped 0 bases from V and 4 bases from J, with 10 bases between. In germline, CDR1 is SGHAT, CDR2 FQNNGV. The chain's CDR3 is CASSLDRSEYNEQFF. The CDR3 DNA sequence: TGTGCCAGCAGCTTAGATAGATCCGAGTACAATGAGCAGTTCTTC.

The CDR3 reads CASSLTGGTDTQYF. CDR3 nucleotides: TGTGCCAGCAGCTTGACAGGGGGCACAGATACGCAGTATTTT. The chain couples TRBV6-5 to TRBJ2-3; TRBD1 agrees at 8 bases. The CDR3 covers 14 residues. After removal of 6 bases from V and 1 base from J, the junction contained 3 bases not matched to a gene. CDR1 MNHEY and CDR2 SVGAGI come from the germline V gene.

This clone was counted ten times or more. The rearrangement links TRBV27 to TRBJ2-1; 11 bases line up with TRBD2. CDR1 is MNHEY, CDR2 SMNVEV, per germline (reference sequence). The CDR3 sequence is 15 residues long. V gave up 6 bases and J gave up 7 bases; unmatched junction bases: 8. CDR3 in amino acids: CASRIRLAGSNEQFF. Here the CDR3 DNA reads TGTGCCAGCAGAATCAGACTAGCGGGATCGAATGAGCAGTTCTTC.

The V gene is TRBV5-4, the J gene TRBJ1-2, with D maybe TRBD1 (5 bases). The germline gives CDR1 SGHNT, CDR2 YYREEE (reference sequence). V gave up 4 bases and J gave up 4 bases, with 20 bases separating them. This CDR3 is built from 16 residues. The chain's CDR3 is CASSPQRQGGLYGYTF. CDR3 in DNA: TGTGCCAGCAGCCCTCAAAGGCAGGGAGGCCTCTATGGCTACACCTTC.

The table lists this clone with a few counts. This chain links TRBV9 with TRBJ2-7, with 9 bases aligning to TRBD1. This CDR3 region has 16 residues. Trimming cost V 4 bases and J 4 bases; bases outside gene matches: 12. Germline CDR1 SGDLS, CDR2 YYNGEE. Here the CDR3 reads CASSSEGGTGLYEQYF. As DNA, the CDR3 is TGTGCCAGCAGCTCGGAAGGCGGGACAGGGCTGTACGAGCAGTACTTC. Complete variable domain (other parts from reference TRBV9 and TRBJ2-7): DSGVTQTPKHLITATGQRVTLRCSPRSGDLSVYWYQQSLDQGLQFLIQYYNGEERAKGNILERFSAQQFPDLHSELNLSSLELGDSALYFCASSSEGGTGLYEQYFGPGTRLTVT.

This chain connects TRBV15 to TRBJ2-1, with 10 bases that match TRBD2. Trimming cost V 0 bases and J 10 bases; bases outside gene matches: 9. The germline gives CDR1 LNHNV, CDR2 YYDKDF (reference sequence). CDR3 size: 16 residues. The CDR3: CATSREASGRPGEQFF. The DNA of the CDR3 is TGTGCCACCAGCAGAGAGGCTAGCGGGAGACCCGGAGAGCAGTTCTTC.

The chain joins TRBV7-2 to TRBJ1-2; TRBD1 matches 8 bases. The CDR3 has 15 residues. The germline V gene has CDR1 SGHTA and CDR2 FQGNSA. V lost 4 bases to trimming and J lost 5 bases; unmatched junction nucleotides: 9. Here the CDR3 reads CASSWQGAVGYGYTF. The DNA for the CDR3 is TGTGCCAGCAGCTGGCAGGGGGCTGTGGGGTATGGCTACACCTTC.

This clone has only one observation. Relative to the germline gene, one junction end is altered; a read error may explain this. The chain uses TRBV4-1 and TRBJ2-7; D not certain. This CDR3 is 15 amino acids long. CDR1 is MGHRA, CDR2 YSYEKL, per germline. CDR3 in amino acids: CASSQDPSVFGEQYF. The DNA of the CDR3 is TGCGCCAGCAGTCAAGATCCTTCAGTTTTTGGCGAGCAGTACTTC.

J is TRBJ1-2 and V is TRBV7-2, with a tentative D call TRBD1 (5 bases). The V end was cut by 6 bases, the J end by 8 bases, with 16 bases between. Germline V gives CDR1 SGHTA, CDR2 FQGNSA. This CDR3 contains 13 residues. The CDR3 nucleotides read TGTGCCAGCAGTAGATACAGGTACGGAGGCTACACCTTC. This sequence encodes CASSRYRYGGYTF.

V usage is TRBV15 and J usage is TRBJ2-5, with D possibly being TRBD1 (5 bases). Trimming stripped 2 bases from V and 1 base from J, with 11 bases between. The CDR3 is made up of 15 amino acids. Germline CDR1 is LNHNV and CDR2 is YYDKDF (reference sequence). The CDR3 DNA sequence: TGTGCCACCAGCAGACTAGACAGTTCCCAAGAGACCCAGTACTTC. It codes for CATSRLDSSQETQYF.

The gene calls are TRBV28 and TRBJ1-3, with a possible D match to TRBD1 (5 bases). Trimming took off 9 bases at V and 1 base at J, with 13 bases between the two ends. This CDR3 region has 14 residues. Germline V gives CDR1 MDHEN, CDR2 SYDVKM. The CDR3 region is CASHTTGSGNTIYF. As DNA, the CDR3 is TGTGCCAGTCATACTACAGGATCTGGAAACACCATATATTTT.

The V and J genes are TRBV5-6 and TRBJ2-7; D is possibly TRBD1 or TRBD2 (5 bases each). The CDR3 loop spans 14 amino acids. V was cut by 4 bases and J by 3 bases, with 14 bases left in between. Per the germline V gene, CDR1 is SGHDT and CDR2 is YYEEEE. The chain's CDR3 is CASSMGPQLYEQYF. The CDR3 DNA follows: TGTGCCAGCAGCATGGGACCACAGCTCTACGAGCAGTACTTC.